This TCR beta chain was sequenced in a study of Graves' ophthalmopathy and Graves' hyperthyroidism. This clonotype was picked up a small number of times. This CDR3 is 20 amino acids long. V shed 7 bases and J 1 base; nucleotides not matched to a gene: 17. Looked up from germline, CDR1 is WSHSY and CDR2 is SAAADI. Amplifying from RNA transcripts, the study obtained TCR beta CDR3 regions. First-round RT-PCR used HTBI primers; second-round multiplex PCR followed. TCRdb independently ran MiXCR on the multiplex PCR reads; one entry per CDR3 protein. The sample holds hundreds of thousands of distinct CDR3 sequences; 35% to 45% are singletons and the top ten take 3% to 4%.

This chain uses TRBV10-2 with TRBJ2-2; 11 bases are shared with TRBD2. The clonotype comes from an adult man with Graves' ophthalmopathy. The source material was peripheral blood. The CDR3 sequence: CASTILLGSGGEMNTGELFF. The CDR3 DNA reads TGCGCCAGCACCATCCTCCTGGGTAGCGGGGGGGAAATGAACACCGGGGAGCTGTTTTTT.